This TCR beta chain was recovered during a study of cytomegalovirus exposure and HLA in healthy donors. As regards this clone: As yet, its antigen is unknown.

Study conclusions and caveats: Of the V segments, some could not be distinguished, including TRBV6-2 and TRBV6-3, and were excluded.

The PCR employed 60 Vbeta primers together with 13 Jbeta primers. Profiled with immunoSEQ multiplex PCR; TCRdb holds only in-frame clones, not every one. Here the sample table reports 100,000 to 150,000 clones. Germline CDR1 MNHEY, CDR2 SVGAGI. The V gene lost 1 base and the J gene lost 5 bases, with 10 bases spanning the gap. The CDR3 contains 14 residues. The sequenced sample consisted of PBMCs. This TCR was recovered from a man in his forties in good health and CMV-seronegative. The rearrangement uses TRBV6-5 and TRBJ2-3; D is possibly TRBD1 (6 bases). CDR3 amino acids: CASSYYLGGDTQYF. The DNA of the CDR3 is TGTGCCAGCAGTTACTACCTAGGGGGAGATACGCAGTATTTT.